One sample yielded the 10 T cell receptor beta chains listed below, sequenced in a study of T cells after yellow fever vaccination. One entry per CDR3 protein, called by TCRdb with MiXCR from the 5' RACE reads. The sample lists some 300,000 distinct CDR3 sequences, roughly 8% occurring once. The source was PBMCs, collected 35 to 50 days after the first yellow fever vaccination. These receptors were obtained from a man aged 18-30 years who received the YFV17D yellow fever vaccine.

The chain joins TRBV20-1 to TRBJ1-1; weak D call: TRBD1 (5 bases). Per the germline V gene, CDR1 is DFQATT and CDR2 is SNEGSKA (reference sequence). The V gene lost 5 bases and the J gene lost 1 base, with 11 bases spanning the gap. This CDR3 comprises 13 residues. The CDR3, as DNA: TGCAGTGCTTTCTGGGACGCGAACACTGAAGCTTTCTTT. It specifies CSAFWDANTEAFF.

This clonotype was counted once. V is TRBV20-1 and J is TRBJ1-1; D not certain. Trimming took 7 bases from V and 6 from J, leaving 15 bases between them. Germline-derived CDR1 and CDR2 are DFQATT and SNEGSKA (reference sequence). The CDR3 is 12 residues long. CDR3 sequence (DNA): TGCAGTGTCCTCCGCCGGTTCGCTGAAGCTTTCTTT. Translation: CSVLRRFAEAFF.

The table lists this clonotype with a few counts. The rearrangement links TRBV11-2 to TRBJ2-1, with 7 bases that match TRBD1. The CDR3 has 13 residues. CDR1 SGHAT and CDR2 FQNNGV come from the germline V gene. V shed 5 bases and J 9 bases; nucleotides not matched to a gene: 7. This CDR3 is CASSTYRGVEQFF. The CDR3 DNA is TGTGCCAGCAGCACATACAGGGGTGTTGAGCAGTTCTTC. Drawing the rest from reference TRBV11-2 and TRBJ2-1, the complete variable domain is EAGVAQSPRYKIIEKRQSVAFWCNPISGHATLYWYQQILGQGPKLLIQFQNNGVVDDSQLPKDRFSAERLKGVDSTLKIQPAKLEDSAVYLCASSTYRGVEQFFGPGTRLTVL.

The chain uses TRBV5-1 and TRBJ1-1; 10 bases are a match to TRBD1. The ends lost 3 bases at V and 0 bases at J; junction bases unmatched: 5. The CDR3 is 16 amino acids. Germline lookup yields CDR1 SGHRS and CDR2 YFSETQ. CDR3 coding DNA: TGCGCCAGCAGCTCGCGGACAGGGGGAATGAACACTGAAGCTTTCTTT. Protein product: CASSSRTGGMNTEAFF.

V and J are TRBV7-9 and TRBJ1-2; no reliable D call. The V end was cut by 2 bases, the J end by 8 bases, with 18 bases between. This CDR3 region has 15 residues. CDR1 and CDR2 from the germline V gene are SEHNR and FQNEAQ (reference sequence). The CDR3 DNA reads TGTGCCAGCAGCTTATTTGGGGTCGCCATAGGCGGCTACACCTTC. It translates to CASSLFGVAIGGYTF.

This clonotype came up a few times. The V gene is TRBV5-1, the J gene TRBJ2-7; 9 nucleotides match TRBD2. The V gene's germline CDR1 is SGHRS and CDR2 YFSETQ. The CDR3 is 16 residues long. V shed 1 base, J shed 7 bases, and the junction held 12 bases outside the gene matches. CDR3 DNA sequence: TGCGCCAGCAGCTTGAAGGAGCGGGGGGCTCTTGGGGAGCAGTACTTC. Amino acid sequence: CASSLKERGALGEQYF.

The chain links TRBV11-1 to TRBJ2-2; no clear D. Trimming stripped 4 bases from V and 4 bases from J, with 22 bases between. There are 18 residues in the CDR3. The V gene's germline CDR1 is SGHAT and CDR2 FQDESV (reference sequence). This CDR3 reads CASSSRPMPGSATGELFF. The CDR3 DNA reads TGTGCCAGCAGCTCCCGACCGATGCCAGGTTCCGCCACCGGGGAGCTGTTTTTT.

The DNA for the CDR3 is TGTGCCAGCAGCAAGAAAGTTCGTAGGAGCTCCTACGAGCAGTACGTC. Its protein is CASSKKVRRSSYEQYV. The J gene is TRBJ2-7, the V gene TRBV21-1. TRBV21-1 is flagged as a pseudogene. The CDR3 runs to 16 residues.

This clonotype was seen repeatedly, ten times or more. The chain is built from TRBV7-9 and TRBJ1-1; TRBD1 matches 7 bases. The CDR3 extends over 13 amino acids. In germline, CDR1 is SEHNR, CDR2 FQNEAQ (reference sequence). J gave up 5 bases and V 5 bases, and 5 bases lay outside the gene matches. CDR3: CASSAQGETEAFF. The CDR3 coding sequence is TGTGCCAGCAGCGCGCAGGGGGAAACTGAAGCTTTCTTT.

The genes are TRBV5-1 and TRBJ2-2, with 9 bases that match TRBD2. Per the germline V gene, CDR1 is SGHRS and CDR2 is YFSETQ. This CDR3 is built from 20 residues. With 2 bases clipped from V and 4 bases from J, the junction kept 18 bases outside the gene matches. The CDR3 loop is CASSLYLKAGGEGGTGELFF. The CDR3 nucleotides read TGCGCCAGCAGCTTATACCTTAAAGCGGGGGGCGAAGGAGGCACCGGGGAGCTGTTTTTT.